This entry lists 21 T cell receptor beta chains sequenced from one sample in a study of graft-versus-host responses after intestinal transplantation. The data were produced by immunoSEQ multiplex PCR, yet TCRdb's version contains in-frame clones alone and is incomplete. The sample has about 90,000 clones; around 80% are singletons. Their cognate antigens are unknown. The source material was unstimulated CD4+ T cells sorted from spleen or lymph node cells, sampled before intestinal transplant. Every receptor here comes from a human donor who received an intestinal transplant.

The gene calls are TRBV11-3 and TRBJ2-1, with TRBD1 as a possible D gene (5 bases). In germline, CDR1 is SGHNT, CDR2 YENEEA. The CDR3 runs 17 residues. V lost 6 bases and J 7 bases, leaving 25 bases between the germline ends. CDR3 amino acids: CASSRFRVGPATNEQFF. The CDR3 DNA reads TGTGCCAGCAGTCGTTTTCGGGTGGGGCCCGCGACTAATGAGCAGTTCTTC.

The genes are TRBV5-4 and TRBJ2-1; TRBD1 might be the D (7 bases). The CDR3 runs 17 residues. From germline, CDR1 is SGHNT and CDR2 YYREEE (reference sequence). V dropped 0 bases and J dropped 6 bases, with 19 bases sitting between them. CDR3 residues: CASSLDVRGASSNEQFF. CDR3 coding DNA: TGTGCCAGCAGCTTGGATGTCAGGGGGGCGTCGAGCAATGAGCAGTTCTTC.

This chain connects TRBV2 to TRBJ2-2, with a tentative D call TRBD1 (6 bases). V was pared by 6 bases and J by 4 bases, with 12 bases between. CDR3 length: 14 amino acids. Germline V gene lookup returns CDR1 SNHLY and CDR2 FYNNEI. The CDR3, as DNA: TGTGCCAGCAGGGACAGAACTGGCACCGGGGAGCTGTTTTTT. This encodes CASRDRTGTGELFF.

V is TRBV2 and J is TRBJ2-5; D may be TRBD2 (5 bases). V was trimmed by 8 bases and J by 3 bases, leaving 10 bases between them. CDR3 length: 12 residues. Germline-derived CDR1 and CDR2 are SNHLY and FYNNEI. CDR3 in amino acids: CASQPREETQYF. The CDR3 nucleotides are TGTGCCAGCCAACCGAGGGAAGAGACCCAGTACTTC. The full variable domain, rest sourced from reference TRBV2 and TRBJ2-5, is EPEVTQTPSHQVTQMGQEVILRCVPISNHLYFYWYRQILGQKVEFLVSFYNNEISEKSEIFDDQFSVERPDGSNFTLKIRSTKLEDSAMYFCASQPREETQYFGPGTRLLVL.

The chain couples TRBV7-9 to TRBJ1-2, with 9 bases aligning to TRBD1. V lost 2 bases and J lost 4; bases outside the gene matches: 2. Germline loops: CDR1 SEHNR, CDR2 FQNEAQ (reference sequence). This CDR3 contains 14 residues. The CDR3 here is CASSLSTGGYGYTF. As DNA, the CDR3 is TGTGCCAGCAGCTTATCGACAGGGGGCTATGGCTACACCTTC.

The chain joins TRBV5-1 to TRBJ1-2; the D gene is possibly TRBD1 (6 bases). CDR3 length equals 14 residues. Between the trimmed V and J ends, which lost 2 bases and 0 bases, there was a span of 8 bases. Germline loops: CDR1 SGHRS, CDR2 YFSETQ. The CDR3 region has the DNA TGCGCCAGCAGCTTTGCAGGGGCTAACTATGGCTACACCTTC. Translation gives CASSFAGANYGYTF.

The chain is built from TRBV10-3 and TRBJ2-3; TRBD2 aligns across 10 bases. This CDR3 region has 16 residues. With V trimmed by 8 bases and J by 2 bases, 10 bases remained unmatched. Germline V gives CDR1 ENHRY, CDR2 SYGVKD. CDR3 DNA sequence: TGTGCCATCTCACCAACAACTAGCGGGGTCACAGATACGCAGTATTTT. Encoded protein: CAISPTTSGVTDTQYF.

This clone was detected once. V and J are TRBV27 and TRBJ1-2, with 11 nucleotides matching TRBD1. The trim removed 5 bases at V and 4 bases at J, leaving 9 bases unmatched. The CDR3 covers 16 residues. CDR1 and CDR2 from the germline V gene are MNHEY and SMNVEV (reference sequence). The DNA of the CDR3 is TGTGCCAGCAGTCTTTTTGGGGACAGGGGGGCCTATGGCTACACCTTC. Residues: CASSLFGDRGAYGYTF.

The genes are TRBV28 and TRBJ2-6; TRBD2 aligns across 9 bases. The V and J ends lost 8 bases and 4 bases, in that order; junction bases with no gene match: 12. Germline V lookup: CDR1 MDHEN, CDR2 SYDVKM. There are 17 residues in the CDR3. The CDR3 DNA reads TGTGCCAGCGGTATAGCGGGAGTTGGGCCCGGGGCCAACGTCCTGACTTTC. As protein: CASGIAGVGPGANVLTF.

This clone is a singleton in its sample. V and J are TRBV2 and TRBJ2-2, with a tentative D call TRBD2 (6 bases). CDR1 and CDR2 (germline): SNHLY, FYNNEI. The CDR3 contains 16 residues. The germline V and J ends were trimmed by 2 bases and 3 bases, with 13 bases remaining between them. CDR3 sequence: CASSELAPRDTGELFF. CDR3 DNA sequence: TGTGCCAGCAGTGAACTAGCGCCTAGAGACACCGGGGAGCTGTTTTTT.

The chain joins TRBV6-6 to TRBJ2-1; 7 bases match TRBD2. The ends lost 6 bases at V and 15 bases at J; junction bases unmatched: 14. This CDR3 comprises 13 residues. Germline V lookup: CDR1 MNHNY, CDR2 SVGAGI (reference sequence). CDR3 sequence: CASRGLVGEGLFF. The CDR3 nucleotides are TGTGCCAGCAGGGGGTTGGTCGGGGAGGGTCTGTTCTTC.

V and J are TRBV27 and TRBJ1-2, with 11 bases lining up with TRBD1. With V trimmed by 6 bases and J by 7 bases, 7 bases remained unmatched. The CDR3 sequence is 14 residues long. CDR1 and CDR2 (germline): MNHEY, SMNVEV (reference sequence). The CDR3 bases are TGTGCCAGCAGCTGGGACAGGGGGGGAGGTGGCTACACCTTC. It is translated as CASSWDRGGGGYTF.

Points on this clone: One junction end does not reproduce the germline sequence, and a read error may be involved. The sample carries other DNA sequences with the same CDR3. The J gene is TRBJ2-2, the V gene TRBV6-5, with unresolved D. Per germline, CDR1 MNHEY and CDR2 SVGAGI. The CDR3 has 13 residues. Here the CDR3 reads CASSYSGRSELFF. The CDR3, as DNA: TGTGCCAGCAGTTACTCAGGTCGGAGTGAGCTGTTTTTC.

V is TRBV5-1 and J is TRBJ1-4; the D gene is possibly TRBD1 (5 bases). Germline V gene data show CDR1 as SGHRS and CDR2 as YFSETQ. The CDR3 contains 15 residues. Trimming shortened V by 4 bases and J by 8 bases, and 18 bases separated the two germline ends. DNA for the CDR3: TGCGCCAGCAGCCCTGCCGGCCAGGGCGCAGAAAAACTGTTTTTT. It encodes CASSPAGQGAEKLFF.

The rearrangement uses TRBV6-1 and TRBJ1-2, with D possibly matching TRBD1 (5 bases). This CDR3 has 13 amino acids. V was clipped by 6 bases and J by 7 bases, with 15 bases between them. Germline V gene sequence: CDR1 MNHNS, CDR2 SASEGT. CDR3 loop: CASSGPGRGGYTF. The CDR3 DNA follows: TGTGCCAGCAGCGGTCCGGGGCGGGGTGGCTACACCTTC.

This rearrangement joins TRBV10-3 to TRBJ2-1; TRBD2 aligns across 13 bases. CDR1 is ENHRY, CDR2 SYGVKD, per germline. V trimming: 4 bases; J trimming: 2 bases; junction bases outside the gene matches: 2. The CDR3 is made up of 16 amino acids. CDR3 nucleotides: TGTGCCATCAGTGCAGGGACTAGCGGGGCCTACAATGAGCAGTTCTTC. Its translation: CAISAGTSGAYNEQFF.

This sequence joins TRBV2 and TRBJ2-4, with a tentative D call TRBD2 (5 bases). CDR1 and CDR2 (germline): SNHLY, FYNNEI. There are 16 residues in the CDR3. Trimming cost V 4 bases and J 0 bases, with 13 bases left between them. Here the CDR3 reads CASSVGGGLAKNIQYF. The DNA for the CDR3 is TGTGCCAGCAGTGTAGGCGGAGGCCTAGCCAAAAACATTCAGTACTTC.

The gene calls are TRBV5-1 and TRBJ2-1; 7 positions match TRBD2. J lost 5 bases, V lost 4 bases, and 6 bases had no gene match. Germline CDR1 reads SGHRS; CDR2 reads YFSETQ. The CDR3 is 14 amino acids. The CDR3 DNA follows: TGCGCCAGCAGCCCGGGGGGAGGGGACAATGAGCAGTTCTTC. Encoded protein: CASSPGGGDNEQFF.

Details on this clone: Other DNA sequences in the same sample also yield this CDR3. The V gene is TRBV2, the J gene TRBJ2-5; maybe TRBD2 (6 bases). The length of the CDR3 is 14 residues. Trimming pared 4 bases from V and 2 bases from J, leaving 11 bases between. Germline-derived CDR1 and CDR2 are SNHLY and FYNNEI. The CDR3 DNA follows: TGTGCCAGCAGTGCTACTAGCATACAAGAGACCCAGTACTTC. Amino acids: CASSATSIQETQYF.

The V and J genes are TRBV5-1 and TRBJ2-5, with D hard to call. CDR1 is SGHRS, CDR2 YFSETQ, per germline. The CDR3 length is 13 residues. Trimming pared 0 bases from V and 2 bases from J, leaving 5 bases between. In DNA, the CDR3 is TGCGCCAGCAGCTTGGTGGCACAAGAGACCCAGTACTTC. It encodes CASSLVAQETQYF.

The J gene is TRBJ1-4, the V gene TRBV11-2, with D tentatively TRBD1 (6 bases). Per the germline V gene, CDR1 is SGHAT and CDR2 is FQNNGV. The V gene lost 5 bases and the J gene lost 8 bases, with 18 bases spanning the gap. This CDR3 region has 15 residues. The CDR3 protein is CASSPVQGGGEKLFF. The DNA for the CDR3 is TGTGCCAGCAGCCCAGTACAGGGAGGGGGGGAAAAACTGTTTTTT.